Presented here are 29 T cell receptor beta chains from one specimen sequenced in a study of T cell responses to AZD1222 COVID-19 vaccine. Method: immunoSEQ multiplex PCR; TCRdb's copy keeps in-frame clones and lacks some. The table has approximately 140,000 clones, 94% seen once. The sequencing here drew on peripheral blood, taken on day 0 of AZD1222 vaccination. Receptor source: an adult in good health.

V usage is TRBV2 and J usage is TRBJ1-4; D ambiguous. This CDR3 region has 14 residues. Trimming pared 6 bases from V and 0 bases from J, leaving 8 bases between. CDR1 SNHLY and CDR2 FYNNEI come from the germline V gene. CDR3 sequence: CASSIDTTNEKLFF. The CDR3, as DNA: TGTGCCAGCAGCATCGATACAACTAATGAAAAACTGTTTTTT.

This sequence joins TRBV6-1 and TRBJ1-5; 7 bases match TRBD1. The germline V gene has CDR1 MNHNS and CDR2 SASEGT. The CDR3 totals 18 residues. The V segment lost 7 bases and the J segment 1 base; nucleotides outside the gene matches: 16. The chain's CDR3 is CASTETLTGPTSNQPQHF. In DNA form, the CDR3 reads TGTGCCAGCACTGAGACATTGACAGGGCCGACGAGCAATCAGCCCCAGCATTTT.

The V and J genes are TRBV5-6 and TRBJ2-1, with D perhaps assigned TRBD1 or TRBD2 (5 bases each). The CDR3 is 16 amino acids. Germline-derived CDR1 and CDR2 are SGHDT and YYEEEE. V lost 3 bases to trimming and J lost 12 bases, with 25 bases between them. The CDR3 loop is CASSSNVGTARSAQFF. In DNA form, the CDR3 reads TGTGCCAGCAGCTCAAATGTAGGGACCGCGAGAAGTGCGCAGTTCTTC.

The gene calls are TRBV7-9 and TRBJ1-4, with 9 bases identical to TRBD1. V was pared by 5 bases and J by 2 bases, with 9 bases of the junction left unmatched. From germline, CDR1 is SEHNR and CDR2 FQNEAQ (reference sequence). The CDR3 contains 17 residues. DNA of the CDR3: TGTGCCAGCAGCCCGCGGGACAGGGAGGCCACTAATGAAAAACTGTTTTTT. It encodes CASSPRDREATNEKLFF.

The chain has TRBV2 and TRBJ1-2; D might be TRBD1 (6 bases). V was clipped by 6 bases and J by 2 bases, with 10 bases between them. This CDR3 comprises 13 residues. CDR1 and CDR2 from the germline V gene are SNHLY and FYNNEI. The CDR3 coding sequence is TGTGCCAGCAGGAACGGACAGAACTATGGCTACACCTTC. Its protein product is CASRNGQNYGYTF.

The chain uses TRBV20-1 and TRBJ1-1; no firm D call. Germline CDR1 and CDR2: DFQATT and SNEGSKA (reference sequence). Trimming left V 3 bases short and J 5 bases short, with 10 bases between. This CDR3 has 12 residues. The CDR3 DNA sequence: TGCAGTGCTAGTGCCGCTTGGACTGAAGCTTTCTTT. Translation gives CSASAAWTEAFF.

This rearrangement joins TRBV14 to TRBJ1-3; 7 bases match TRBD1. CDR1 SGHDN and CDR2 FVKESK come from the germline V gene. The CDR3 spans 17 residues. J lost 0 bases, V lost 3 bases, and 8 bases had no gene match. The CDR3 region is CASSHRTGRDSGNTIYF. As DNA, the CDR3 is TGTGCCAGCAGCCACCGGACAGGCAGGGACTCTGGAAACACCATATATTTT. Looking up the rest from reference TRBV14 and TRBJ1-3 gives the full variable domain: EAGVTQFPSHSVIEKGQTVTLRCDPISGHDNLYWYRRVMGKEIKFLLHFVKESKQDESGMPNNRFLAERTGGTYSTLKVQPAELEDSGVYFCASSHRTGRDSGNTIYFGEGSWLTVV.

V and J are TRBV18 and TRBJ2-5; possible D gene TRBD2, 6 bases. Germline lookup yields CDR1 KGHSH and CDR2 LQKENI. The V end was cut by 0 bases, the J end by 5 bases, with 19 bases between. The CDR3 is 17 amino acids. As DNA, the CDR3 is TGTGCCAGCTCACCACCTGGCACGACCGTAGGGAGGGAGACCCAGTACTTC. Its translation is CASSPPGTTVGRETQYF. The whole variable domain, remainder taken from reference TRBV18 and TRBJ2-5, is NAGVMQNPRHLVRRRGQEARLRCSPMKGHSHVYWYRQLPEEGLKFMVYLQKENIIDESGMPKERFSAEFPKEGPSILRIQQVVRGDSAAYFCASSPPGTTVGRETQYFGPGTRLLVL.

The rearrangement joins TRBV6-5 to TRBJ2-1; D uncertain. The CDR3 is made up of 11 amino acids. Germline assignment: CDR1 MNHEY and CDR2 SVGAGI. The V gene lost 0 bases and the J gene lost 15 bases, with 9 bases spanning the gap. CDR3 coding DNA: TGTGCCAGCAGTTACTCTGGGGTTACGTTCTTC. This translates into CASSYSGVTFF.

The CDR3 loop reads CASSPSGGRNEQFF. The CDR3 DNA reads TGTGCCAGCAGCCCCTCGGGGGGTCGGAATGAGCAGTTCTTC. The J gene is TRBJ2-1, the V gene TRBV5-4; 7 nucleotides align to TRBD2. The CDR3 totals 14 residues. Germline assignment: CDR1 SGHNT and CDR2 YYREEE (reference sequence). J gave up 7 bases and V 4 bases, and 8 bases lay outside the gene matches.

The rearrangement links TRBV2 to TRBJ2-5, with 14 positions matching TRBD2. Unmatched junction bases numbered 1, after V lost 8 bases and J lost 5 bases. The CDR3 is made up of 13 amino acids. Looked up from germline, CDR1 is SNHLY and CDR2 is FYNNEI. The CDR3 DNA reads TGTGCCAGCCGACTAGCGGGAGGGGAGACCCAGTACTTC. Residues: CASRLAGGETQYF.

V usage is TRBV11-2 and J usage is TRBJ1-1; 7 bases are a match to TRBD1. J gave up 4 bases and V 5 bases, and 10 bases lay outside the gene matches. The length of the CDR3 is 15 residues. CDR1 SGHAT and CDR2 FQNNGV come from the germline V gene. CDR3 residues: CASSLMTGLLTEAFF. For the CDR3, the DNA is TGTGCCAGCAGCCTGATGACAGGGTTACTCACTGAAGCTTTCTTT.

The CDR3 coding sequence is TGTGCCAGCAGTGATTCGGGGTTGGGCACCGGGGAGCTGTTTTTT. Translating it yields CASSDSGLGTGELFF. The chain combines TRBV2 with TRBJ2-2, with D tentatively TRBD2 (5 bases). Germline values: CDR1 SNHLY, CDR2 FYNNEI. Trimming shortened V by 3 bases and J by 4 bases, and 12 bases separated the two germline ends. The CDR3 spans 15 residues.

CDR3 DNA sequence: TGCGCCAGCAGCTTGCAGGGGGCCGGCACTGAAGCTTTCTTT. It yields the protein CASSLQGAGTEAFF. This chain connects TRBV5-1 to TRBJ1-1, with TRBD1 matching 8 bases. This CDR3 contains 14 residues. Trimming removed 1 base from V and 4 bases from J; junction bases left unmatched: 3. Per germline, CDR1 SGHRS and CDR2 YFSETQ.

The chain uses TRBV7-3 and TRBJ2-2; D gene unclear. The germline CDR1 and CDR2 sequences are SGHTA and FQGTGA. Trimming left V 6 bases short and J 8 bases short, with 16 bases between. This CDR3 region has 14 residues. CDR3 DNA: TGTGCCAGCAGTCGCACCCATCCCCCTGGGGAGCTGTTTTTT. Its protein product is CASSRTHPPGELFF.

This chain connects TRBV12-3 or TRBV12-4 to TRBJ1-2; 7 bases fit TRBD1. The CDR3 consists of 13 residues. Losses at the gene ends were 6 bases for V and 8 bases for J; bases not matched to a gene: 9. CDR3 bases: TGTGCCAGCAGCCTGACAGGGTTAAGGGGCTACACCTTC. This encodes CASSLTGLRGYTF.

The rearrangement joins TRBV19 to TRBJ2-5; no firm D call. This CDR3 has 15 amino acids. V dropped 2 bases and J dropped 1 base, with 11 bases sitting between them. The germline V gene has CDR1 LNHDA and CDR2 SQIVND (reference sequence). This CDR3 is CASSILWGRQETQYF. DNA for the CDR3: TGTGCCAGTAGTATATTGTGGGGTCGCCAAGAGACCCAGTACTTC.

The rearrangement uses TRBV6-1 and TRBJ1-1; maybe TRBD1 (6 bases). CDR1 and CDR2 (germline): MNHNS, SASEGT. Trimming removed 5 bases at V and 7 bases at J, with 14 bases between. The CDR3 length is 13 residues. Here the CDR3 DNA reads TGTGCCAGCAGTTTTGCGGACAGCCTTGAAGCTTTCTTT. This encodes CASSFADSLEAFF.

This clone was recorded only once. The V gene is TRBV6-2 or TRBV6-3, the J gene TRBJ1-4; D is unresolved. V gave up 6 bases and J gave up 8 bases, with 16 bases separating them. Germline CDR1 is MNHEY and CDR2 is SVGEGT. The CDR3 spans 14 residues. The CDR3 sequence is CASSERTTREKLFF. Written as DNA, the CDR3 is TGTGCCAGCAGCGAGCGGACCACAAGGGAAAAACTGTTTTTT.

V is TRBV18 and J is TRBJ1-2, with TRBD1 identical over 9 bases. The CDR3 has 15 residues. J lost 2 bases, V lost 6 bases, and 7 bases had no gene match. Germline CDR1 KGHSH, CDR2 LQKENI. This chain's CDR3 is CASSPGDRANYGYTF. The DNA of the CDR3 is TGTGCCAGCTCTCCAGGGGACAGGGCCAACTATGGCTACACCTTC. The entire variable domain, with the rest obtained from reference TRBV18 and TRBJ1-2, is as follows: NAGVMQNPRHLVRRRGQEARLRCSPMKGHSHVYWYRQLPEEGLKFMVYLQKENIIDESGMPKERFSAEFPKEGPSILRIQQVVRGDSAAYFCASSPGDRANYGYTFGSGTRLTVV.

The rearrangement uses TRBV4-1 and TRBJ1-4, with D hard to call. V was clipped by 1 base and J by 4 bases, with 10 bases between them. CDR3 length: 15 residues. CDR1 MGHRA and CDR2 YSYEKL come from the germline V gene. In nucleotides, the CDR3 is TGCGCCAGCAGCCAAGCTCAGGTCTTTAATGAAAAACTGTTTTTT. As protein: CASSQAQVFNEKLFF.

This clone was recorded only once. The chain couples TRBV7-2 to TRBJ1-2; D not certain. This CDR3 has 15 residues. Per the germline V gene, CDR1 is SGHTA and CDR2 is FQGNSA. The V end was cut by 5 bases, the J end by 2 bases, with 15 bases between. CDR3 sequence reads: CASSRALEANYGYTF. The DNA for the CDR3 is TGTGCCAGCAGCCGCGCCCTGGAGGCCAACTATGGCTACACCTTC. Full variable domain (rest looked up from reference TRBV7-2 and TRBJ1-2): GAGVSQSPSNKVTEKGKDVELRCDPISGHTALYWYRQSLGQGLEFLIYFQGNSAPDKSGLPSDRFSAERTGGSVSTLTIQRTQQEDSAVYLCASSRALEANYGYTFGSGTRLTVV.

The chain recombines TRBV3-1 (or the pseudogene TRBV3-2) with TRBJ1-5; tentatively, D is TRBD1 (6 bases). The CDR3 contains 14 residues. Germline lookup yields CDR1 LGHDT and CDR2 YNNKEL (reference sequence). The ends were cut back, 4 bases at V and 7 bases at J, with 14 bases in the middle. The CDR3 is CASSLQGGSQPQHF. DNA for the CDR3: TGTGCCAGCAGCCTACAGGGTGGGTCGCAGCCCCAGCATTTT.

The rearrangement joins TRBV5-1 to TRBJ1-1, with a possible D match to TRBD1 (5 bases). Germline V gene sequence: CDR1 SGHRS, CDR2 YFSETQ. V lost 0 bases and J 3 bases, leaving 9 bases between the germline ends. CDR3 length: 14 amino acids. The CDR3 loop reads CASSLDGGYTEAFF. In nucleotides, the CDR3 is TGCGCCAGCAGCTTGGACGGGGGTTACACTGAAGCTTTCTTT.

The gene calls are TRBV19 and TRBJ1-5; 8 nucleotides line up with TRBD1. The CDR3 length is 15 residues. V trimming: 6 bases; J trimming: 1 base; junction bases outside the gene matches: 5. CDR1 and CDR2 (germline): LNHDA, SQIVND (reference sequence). CDR3 DNA sequence: TGTGCCAGTAGCGCCCGGACAGGGAGCAATCAGCCCCAGCATTTT. This codes for CASSARTGSNQPQHF.

The chain couples TRBV24-1 to TRBJ2-3, with 7 bases that match TRBD1. The CDR3 sequence is 15 residues long. With V trimmed by 3 bases and J by 1 base, 3 bases remained unmatched. Germline values: CDR1 KGHDR, CDR2 SFDVKD. DNA of the CDR3: TGTGCCACCAGTGATGACAGGGTCCGCACAGATACGCAGTATTTT. Amino acid sequence: CATSDDRVRTDTQYF.

The rearrangement links TRBV6-1 to TRBJ1-2, with D tentatively TRBD1 (6 bases). The V end lost 4 bases, the J end lost 7 bases, and 28 bases lay between the germline ends. Germline V lookup: CDR1 MNHNS, CDR2 SASEGT. CDR3 length: 18 amino acids. The CDR3, as DNA: TGTGCCAGCAGTGTACTCTGGGAACCGGGACACCTTCCTAGTGGCTACACCTTC. Encoded protein: CASSVLWEPGHLPSGYTF.

The chain carries TRBV5-4 and TRBJ2-1; D not certain. The germline gives CDR1 SGHNT, CDR2 YYREEE (reference sequence). V lost 6 bases, J lost 0 bases, and 16 bases lay in between. The CDR3 has 16 residues. As DNA, the CDR3 is TGTGCCAGCATACCTAAATGGGGAAGCTCCTACAATGAGCAGTTCTTC. Its protein is CASIPKWGSSYNEQFF.

The chain carries TRBV6-2 or TRBV6-3 and TRBJ1-6; D unclear. CDR1 and CDR2 from the germline V gene are MNHEY and SVGEGT. The CDR3 is made up of 17 amino acids. Trimming took 0 bases from V and 0 from J, leaving 9 bases between them. The CDR3 bases are TGTGCCAGCAGTTACTCCGAACAGAGCTCCTATAATTCACCCCTCCACTTT. Translated: CASSYSEQSSYNSPLHF.